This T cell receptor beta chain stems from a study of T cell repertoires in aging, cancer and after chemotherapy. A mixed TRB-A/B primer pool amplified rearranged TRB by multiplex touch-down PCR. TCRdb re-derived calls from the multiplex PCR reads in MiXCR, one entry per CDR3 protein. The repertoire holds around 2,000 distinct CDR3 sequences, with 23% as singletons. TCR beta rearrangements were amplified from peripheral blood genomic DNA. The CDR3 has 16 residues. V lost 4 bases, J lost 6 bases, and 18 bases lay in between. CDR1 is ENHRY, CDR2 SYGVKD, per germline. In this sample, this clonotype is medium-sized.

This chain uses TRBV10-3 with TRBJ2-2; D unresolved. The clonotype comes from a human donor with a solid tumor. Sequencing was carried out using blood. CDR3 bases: TGTGCCATCAGTGGAAAAGAGTCTAGTCTACCCGGGGAGCTGTTTTTT. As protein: CAISGKESSLPGELFF.